Described below is a single TCR beta chain sequence and its context. These data are taken from a study of blood T cell repertoires in COVID-19. Only in-frame clones appear in the TCRdb table, and some are missing; sequencing was by immunoSEQ multiplex PCR. Of 200,000 to 250,000 clones in the sample, approximately 84% are singletons; the top ten hold roughly 7.6%. Trimming cost V 3 bases and J 2 bases, with 8 bases left between them. Germline CDR1 MNHNS, CDR2 SASEGT. CDR3 size: 13 residues. The V call is TRBV6-1, the J call TRBJ2-7; D might be TRBD2 (5 bases). This receptor was identified in a woman aged 45 to 65 with active or convalescent COVID-19. The specimen was peripheral blood. The CDR3 DNA follows: TGTGCCAGCAGTGACAGCGGAACCTACGAGCAGTACTTC. The encoded protein is CASSDSGTYEQYF.